This T cell receptor (delta chain) emerged from a study of gamma-delta chains in newborns, infants, children. Looking at the study overall: Innate gammadelta T cells reportedly expand polyclonally right after birth, driven by microbial exposure, per the title.

Trimming shortened V by 0 bases and J by 0 bases, and 26 bases separated the two germline ends. This CDR3 has 23 residues. Germline V gene data show CDR1 as GEAIGNYY and CDR2 as EKD. TCRdb redid clone calling on the reads using CATT. The table lists 14,000 to 15,000 delta-chain clones, roughly 7.7% of them singletons. The clonotype originates from a child who was a newborn, infant or young child, either healthy, febrile or measles-vaccinated (not recorded which). V is TRDV2 and J is TRDJ3, with a possible D match to TRDD3 (6 bases). Sequences were obtained from blood. CDR3 region: CACDTVGYPLGGISSWDTRQMFF. Written as DNA, the CDR3 is TGTGCCTGTGACACCGTGGGTTACCCTCTTGGGGGTATAAGCTCCTGGGACACCCGACAGATGTTTTTC.